This record covers a single TCR beta chain. V was clipped by 5 bases and J by 9 bases, with 20 bases between them. This CDR3 region has 15 residues. Germline assignment: CDR1 ENHRY and CDR2 SYGVKD. This specimen comes from a study of blood T cell repertoires in COVID-19. Study details: Italy, Spain and the United States were the sources of the convalescent and acute COVID-19 samples. T cells, B-cell-depleted T cells, or PBMCs supplied cDNA or gDNA.

Authors' processing steps: Nucleated cell number was recorded as an estimate derived from reference gene primer amplification. Measured with immunoSEQ multiplex PCR; TCRdb has only the in-frame clones, and not every one. D and trimming come from the DNA, and the V and J calls and clone size come from that table. The sample has roughly 50,000 clones; roughly 90% are singletons. The rearrangement uses TRBV10-3 and TRBJ2-1; possible D gene TRBD2, 6 bases. The clonotype was recovered from a woman aged 55-70 years with active COVID-19. The sequenced material came from peripheral blood. DNA of the CDR3: TGTGCCATCAGTTGGACTACGCGAGGTGAGGGTGAGCAGTTCTTC. As protein: CAISWTTRGEGEQFF.